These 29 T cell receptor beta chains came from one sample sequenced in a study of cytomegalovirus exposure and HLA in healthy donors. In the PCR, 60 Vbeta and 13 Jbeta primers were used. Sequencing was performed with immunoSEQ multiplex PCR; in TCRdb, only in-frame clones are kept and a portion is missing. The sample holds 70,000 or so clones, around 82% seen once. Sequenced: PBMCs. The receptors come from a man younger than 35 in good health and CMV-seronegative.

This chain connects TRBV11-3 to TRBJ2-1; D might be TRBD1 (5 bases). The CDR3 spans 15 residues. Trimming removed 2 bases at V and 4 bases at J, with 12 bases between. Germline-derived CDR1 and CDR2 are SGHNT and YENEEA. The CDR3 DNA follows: TGTGCCAGCAGCTTACGGCCAGGGCGGTACAATGAGCAGTTCTTC. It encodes CASSLRPGRYNEQFF.

CDR3 nucleotide sequence: TGTGCCAGCAGTTTATGGGAGTCGAACACTGAAGCTTTCTTT. This sequence encodes CASSLWESNTEAFF. This chain joins TRBV27 and TRBJ1-1; no firm D call. Germline-derived CDR1 and CDR2 are MNHEY and SMNVEV (reference sequence). This CDR3 has 14 amino acids. Trimming cost V 1 base and J 1 base, with 7 bases left between them.

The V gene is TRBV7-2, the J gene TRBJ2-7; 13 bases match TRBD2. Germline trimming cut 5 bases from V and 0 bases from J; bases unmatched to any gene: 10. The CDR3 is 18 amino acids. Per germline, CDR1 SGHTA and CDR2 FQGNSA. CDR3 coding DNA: TGTGCCAGCAGCCCCCTGACTAGCGGGAGGCCCCCCTCCTACGAGCAGTACTTC. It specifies CASSPLTSGRPPSYEQYF.

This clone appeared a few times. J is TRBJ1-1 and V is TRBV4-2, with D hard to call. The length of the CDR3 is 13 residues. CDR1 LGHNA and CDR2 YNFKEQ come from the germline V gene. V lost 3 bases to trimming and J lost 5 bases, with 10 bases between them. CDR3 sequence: CASSQGRRTEAFF. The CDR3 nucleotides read TGTGCCAGCAGCCAGGGGAGGAGAACTGAAGCTTTCTTT.

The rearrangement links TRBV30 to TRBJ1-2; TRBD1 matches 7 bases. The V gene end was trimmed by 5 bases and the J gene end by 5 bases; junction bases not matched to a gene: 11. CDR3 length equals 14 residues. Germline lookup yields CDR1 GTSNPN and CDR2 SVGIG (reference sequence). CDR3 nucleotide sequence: TGTGCCTGGTCCTCACAGGACAGGAGATATGGCTACACCTTC. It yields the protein CAWSSQDRRYGYTF.

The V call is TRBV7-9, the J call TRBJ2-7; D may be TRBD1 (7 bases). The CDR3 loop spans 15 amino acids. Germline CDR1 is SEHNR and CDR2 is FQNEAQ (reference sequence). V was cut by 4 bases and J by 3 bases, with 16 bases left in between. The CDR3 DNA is TGTGCCAGCAGCTCCGCAGGGGGGATCCTCTACGAGCAGTACTTC. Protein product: CASSSAGGILYEQYF.

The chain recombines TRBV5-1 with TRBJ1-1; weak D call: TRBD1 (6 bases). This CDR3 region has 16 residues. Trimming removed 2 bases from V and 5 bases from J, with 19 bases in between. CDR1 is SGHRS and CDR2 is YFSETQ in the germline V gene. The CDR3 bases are TGCGCCAGCAGCTTCGGGACCAGGGGAGAACGGACTGAAGCTTTCTTT. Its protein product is CASSFGTRGERTEAFF. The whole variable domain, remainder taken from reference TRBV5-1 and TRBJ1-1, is KAGVTQTPRYLIKTRGQQVTLSCSPISGHRSVSWYQQTPGQGLQFLFEYFSETQRNKGNFPGRFSGRQFSNSRSEMNVSTLELGDSALYLCASSFGTRGERTEAFFGQGTRLTVV.

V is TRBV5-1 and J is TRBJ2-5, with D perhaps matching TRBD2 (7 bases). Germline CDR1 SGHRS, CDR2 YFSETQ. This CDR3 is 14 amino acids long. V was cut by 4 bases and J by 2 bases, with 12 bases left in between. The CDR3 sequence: CASSAGALQETQYF. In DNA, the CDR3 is TGCGCCAGCAGCGCGGGGGCTCTTCAAGAGACCCAGTACTTC.

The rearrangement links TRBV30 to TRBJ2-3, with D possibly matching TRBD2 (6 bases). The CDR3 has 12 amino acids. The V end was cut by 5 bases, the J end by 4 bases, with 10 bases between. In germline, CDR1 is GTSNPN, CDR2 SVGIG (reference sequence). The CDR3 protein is CAWRRDPDTQYF. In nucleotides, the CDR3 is TGTGCCTGGCGGCGGGACCCAGATACGCAGTATTTT.

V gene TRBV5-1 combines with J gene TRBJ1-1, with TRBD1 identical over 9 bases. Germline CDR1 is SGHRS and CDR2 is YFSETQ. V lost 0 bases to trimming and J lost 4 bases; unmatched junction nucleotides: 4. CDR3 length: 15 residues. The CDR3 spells CASSLVTGGITEAFF. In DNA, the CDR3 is TGCGCCAGCAGCTTGGTGACAGGGGGAATCACTGAAGCTTTCTTT.

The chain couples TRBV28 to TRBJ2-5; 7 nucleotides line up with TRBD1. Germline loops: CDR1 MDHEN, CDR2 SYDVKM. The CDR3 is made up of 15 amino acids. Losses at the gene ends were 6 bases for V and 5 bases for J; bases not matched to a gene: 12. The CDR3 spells CASSRSQGYEETQYF. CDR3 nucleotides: TGTGCCAGCAGCCGTTCACAGGGGTATGAGGAGACCCAGTACTTC.

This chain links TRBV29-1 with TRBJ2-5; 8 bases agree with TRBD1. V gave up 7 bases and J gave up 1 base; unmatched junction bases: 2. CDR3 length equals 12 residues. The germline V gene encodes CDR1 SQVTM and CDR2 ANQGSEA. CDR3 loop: CSGGTGQETQYF. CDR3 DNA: TGCAGCGGTGGGACAGGCCAAGAGACCCAGTACTTC.

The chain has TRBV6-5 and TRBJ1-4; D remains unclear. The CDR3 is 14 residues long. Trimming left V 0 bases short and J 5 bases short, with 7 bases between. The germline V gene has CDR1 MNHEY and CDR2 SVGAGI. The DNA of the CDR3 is TGTGCCAGCAGTTACTCCAGAAGAAATGAAAAACTGTTTTTT. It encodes CASSYSRRNEKLFF.

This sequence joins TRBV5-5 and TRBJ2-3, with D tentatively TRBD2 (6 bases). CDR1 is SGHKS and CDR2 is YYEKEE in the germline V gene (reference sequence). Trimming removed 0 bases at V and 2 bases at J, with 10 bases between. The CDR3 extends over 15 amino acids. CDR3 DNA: TGTGCCAGCAGCTTGGAGGAGGGGCACACAGATACGCAGTATTTT. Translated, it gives CASSLEEGHTDTQYF.

The CDR3 spells CASSLGAGVTGELFF. In DNA, the CDR3 is TGCGCCAGCAGCTTAGGCGCGGGGGTCACCGGGGAGCTGTTTTTT. The chain uses TRBV5-1 and TRBJ2-2, with 7 bases identical to TRBD2. The length of the CDR3 is 15 residues. With 2 bases clipped from V and 4 bases from J, the junction kept 5 bases outside the gene matches. Germline values: CDR1 SGHRS, CDR2 YFSETQ. The full variable domain, its missing parts supplied by reference TRBV5-1 and TRBJ2-2, is KAGVTQTPRYLIKTRGQQVTLSCSPISGHRSVSWYQQTPGQGLQFLFEYFSETQRNKGNFPGRFSGRQFSNSRSEMNVSTLELGDSALYLCASSLGAGVTGELFFGEGSRLTVL.

The CDR3 region is CASSEYPGSSGELFF. The CDR3 coding sequence is TGTGCCAGCAGTGAATATCCAGGCTCTTCCGGGGAGCTGTTTTTT. The genes are TRBV2 and TRBJ2-2, with unresolved D. CDR3 length equals 15 residues. Trimming pared 2 bases from V and 6 bases from J, leaving 13 bases between. Germline CDR1 SNHLY, CDR2 FYNNEI.

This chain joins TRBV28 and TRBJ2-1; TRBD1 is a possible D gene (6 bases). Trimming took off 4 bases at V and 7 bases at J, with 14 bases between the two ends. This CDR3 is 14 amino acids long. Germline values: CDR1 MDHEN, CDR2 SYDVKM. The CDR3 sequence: CASSWTENRNEQFF. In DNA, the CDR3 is TGTGCCAGCAGTTGGACAGAGAACAGAAATGAGCAGTTCTTC.

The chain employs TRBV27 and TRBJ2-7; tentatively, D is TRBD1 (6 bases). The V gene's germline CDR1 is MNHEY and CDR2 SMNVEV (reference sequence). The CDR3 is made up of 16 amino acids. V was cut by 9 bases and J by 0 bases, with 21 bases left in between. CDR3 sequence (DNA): TGTGCCAGTTCCTTCAGCCAACGGGACAACTCCTACGAGCAGTACTTC. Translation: CASSFSQRDNSYEQYF.

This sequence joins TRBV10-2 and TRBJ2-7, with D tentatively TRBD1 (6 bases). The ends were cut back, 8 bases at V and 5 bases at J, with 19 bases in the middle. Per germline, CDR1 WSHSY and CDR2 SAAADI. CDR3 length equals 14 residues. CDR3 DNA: TGCGCCAGCGGGGAAGACAGGTTCTTCGACGAGCAGTACTTC. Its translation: CASGEDRFFDEQYF.

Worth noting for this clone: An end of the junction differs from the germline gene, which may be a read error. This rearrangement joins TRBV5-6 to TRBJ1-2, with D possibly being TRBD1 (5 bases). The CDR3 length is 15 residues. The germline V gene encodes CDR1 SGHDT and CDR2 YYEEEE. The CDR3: CASGFAGRISYGYTF. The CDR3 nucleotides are TGTGCCAGCGGCTTTGCGGGACGGATATCTTATGGCTACACCTTC.

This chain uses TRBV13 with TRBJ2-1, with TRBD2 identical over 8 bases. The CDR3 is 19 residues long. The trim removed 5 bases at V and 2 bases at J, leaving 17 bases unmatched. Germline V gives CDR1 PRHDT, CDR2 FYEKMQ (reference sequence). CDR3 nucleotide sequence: TGTGCCAGCAGCCCGCTAGCGGGTACACAAATACCCGCCTACAATGAGCAGTTCTTC. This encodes CASSPLAGTQIPAYNEQFF.

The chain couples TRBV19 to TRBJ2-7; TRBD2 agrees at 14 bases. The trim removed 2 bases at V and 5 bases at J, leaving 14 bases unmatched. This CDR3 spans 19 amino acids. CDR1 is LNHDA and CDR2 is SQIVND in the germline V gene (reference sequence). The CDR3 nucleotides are TGTGCCAGTAGTATATCTCGCCGAGGGGGACTAGCGGGAGCAAACGAGCAGTACTTC. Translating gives CASSISRRGGLAGANEQYF.

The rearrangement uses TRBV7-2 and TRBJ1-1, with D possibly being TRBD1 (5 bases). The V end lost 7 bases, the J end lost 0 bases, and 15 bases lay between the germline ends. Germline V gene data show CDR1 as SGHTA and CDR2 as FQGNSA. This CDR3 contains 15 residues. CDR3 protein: CASIYRRTLNTEAFF. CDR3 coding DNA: TGTGCCAGCATCTACAGGCGTACTTTGAACACTGAAGCTTTCTTT.

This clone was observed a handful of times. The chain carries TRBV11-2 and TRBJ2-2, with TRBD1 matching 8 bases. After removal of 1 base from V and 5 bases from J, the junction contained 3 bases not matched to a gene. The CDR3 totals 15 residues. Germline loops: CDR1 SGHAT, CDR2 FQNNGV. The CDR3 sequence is CASSLGTGRTGELFF. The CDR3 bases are TGTGCCAGCAGCTTAGGGACAGGGAGGACCGGGGAGCTGTTTTTT.

Here the CDR3 DNA reads TGTGCCAGCAGTTACAGGGGGGGCTATGGCTACACCTTC. Its protein is CASSYRGGYGYTF. This chain joins TRBV6-5 and TRBJ1-2; a possible D gene is TRBD1 (6 bases). There are 13 residues in the CDR3. V was clipped by 2 bases and J by 4 bases, with 8 bases between them. Germline V CDR1 and CDR2: MNHEY, SVGAGI.

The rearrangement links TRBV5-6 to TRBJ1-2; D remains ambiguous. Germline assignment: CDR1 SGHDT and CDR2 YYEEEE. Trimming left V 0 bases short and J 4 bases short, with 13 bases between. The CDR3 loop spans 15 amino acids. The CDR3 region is CASSLAAGPFYGYTF. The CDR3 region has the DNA TGTGCCAGCAGCTTGGCCGCTGGGCCGTTCTATGGCTACACCTTC.

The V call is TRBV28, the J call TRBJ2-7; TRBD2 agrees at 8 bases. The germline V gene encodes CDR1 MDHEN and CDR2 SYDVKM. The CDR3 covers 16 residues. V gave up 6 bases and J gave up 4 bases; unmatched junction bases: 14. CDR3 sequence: CASSPRRGREGYEQYF. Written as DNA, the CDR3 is TGTGCCAGCAGCCCTAGAAGGGGTCGGGAGGGTTACGAGCAGTACTTC. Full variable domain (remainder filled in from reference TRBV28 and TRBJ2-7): DVKVTQSSRYLVKRTGEKVFLECVQDMDHENMFWYRQDPGLGLRLIYFSYDVKMKEKGDIPEGYSVSREKKERFSLILESASTNQTSMYLCASSPRRGREGYEQYFGPGTRLTVT.

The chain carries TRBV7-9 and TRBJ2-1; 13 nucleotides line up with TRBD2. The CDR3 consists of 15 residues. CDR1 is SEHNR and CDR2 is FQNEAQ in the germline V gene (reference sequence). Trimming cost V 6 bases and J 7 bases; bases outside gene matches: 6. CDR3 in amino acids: CASSSLAGGRNEQFF. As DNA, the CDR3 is TGTGCCAGCAGTTCACTAGCGGGAGGGCGGAATGAGCAGTTCTTC.

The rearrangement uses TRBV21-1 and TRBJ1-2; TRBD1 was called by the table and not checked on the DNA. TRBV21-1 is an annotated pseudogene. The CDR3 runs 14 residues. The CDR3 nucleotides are TGTGCCAGCACCGATACAGGGGGCGACTATGGCTACACCTTC. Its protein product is CASTDTGGDYGYTF.